Listed here are 7 T cell receptor beta chains from one sample, sequenced in a study of T-cell reconstitution after alpha-beta-depleted transplantation in children. TCRbeta library preparation incorporated unique molecular identifiers. TCRdb ran MiXCR on the PCR reads and lists one entry per CDR3 protein. The profile shows 90,000 to 100,000 distinct CDR3 sequences, more than 20% of them singletons. The input for sequencing was PBMCs, taken before TCRalphabeta/CD19-depleted stem cell transplant. These receptors originate from a boy between 2 and 15 years old with acute lymphoblastic leukemia, due to receive a stem cell transplant.

This clonotype was observed a few times. The chain recombines TRBV20-1 with TRBJ2-7; D is ambiguous. Germline-derived CDR1 and CDR2 are DFQATT and SNEGSKA (reference sequence). The V end was cut by 3 bases, the J end by 1 base, with 10 bases between. This CDR3 region has 13 residues. CDR3: CSASSAASYEQYF. In nucleotides, the CDR3 is TGCAGTGCTAGTTCCGCGGCGTCCTACGAGCAGTACTTC.

Only a few counts were recorded for this clonotype. This rearrangement joins TRBV29-1 to TRBJ2-1, with 9 bases identical to TRBD2. The V gene end was trimmed by 2 bases and the J gene end by 3 bases; junction bases not matched to a gene: 2. The CDR3 extends over 14 amino acids. CDR1 and CDR2 (germline): SQVTM, ANQGSEA. The CDR3 loop is CSVESSGNYNEQFF. CDR3 nucleotide sequence: TGCAGCGTTGAATCTAGCGGGAACTACAATGAGCAGTTCTTC.

This clonotype showed up just a few times. The chain carries TRBV7-3 and TRBJ2-1; weak D call: TRBD2 (6 bases). Trimming pared 0 bases from V and 6 bases from J, leaving 12 bases between. The CDR3 covers 15 residues. Germline CDR1 SGHTA, CDR2 FQGTGA. CDR3 bases: TGTGCCAGCAGCTTAACTAGCGGAGGGGCCAATGAGCAGTTCTTC. Translation gives CASSLTSGGANEQFF.

The chain links TRBV5-1 to TRBJ1-1; 8 bases are shared with TRBD1. Germline V lookup: CDR1 SGHRS, CDR2 YFSETQ. V gave up 4 bases and J gave up 5 bases; unmatched junction bases: 4. CDR3 length: 13 residues. For the CDR3, the DNA is TGCGCCAGCAGCCCACAGGGGGGAACTGAAGCTTTCTTT. Protein: CASSPQGGTEAFF.

The chain employs TRBV28 and TRBJ2-5; tentatively, D is TRBD1 or TRBD2 (5 bases each). The CDR3 spans 12 residues. With 8 bases removed from V and 7 bases from J, the gap between germline ends came to 14 bases. Germline V gene lookup returns CDR1 MDHEN and CDR2 SYDVKM. CDR3 amino acids: CASERGGRTQYF. Written as DNA, the CDR3 is TGTGCCAGCGAGAGGGGCGGCAGGACCCAGTACTTC.

This clonotype was observed a handful of times. The genes are TRBV14 and TRBJ2-7; D may be TRBD2 (5 bases). The CDR3 covers 13 residues. Per germline, CDR1 SGHDN and CDR2 FVKESK. Trimming removed 5 bases at V and 6 bases at J, with 14 bases between. The CDR3 protein is CASSGGGGSEQYF. CDR3 nucleotide sequence: TGTGCCAGCAGCGGCGGCGGAGGCAGCGAGCAGTACTTC.

The chain uses TRBV5-6 and TRBJ2-4; D is unclear. V lost 4 bases, J lost 1 base, and 12 bases lay in between. This CDR3 contains 15 residues. CDR1 is SGHDT and CDR2 is YYEEEE in the germline V gene. The CDR3 region is CASSGVELAKNIQYF. The CDR3 DNA follows: TGTGCCAGCAGCGGGGTAGAACTGGCCAAAAACATTCAGTACTTC. The entire variable domain, with the rest obtained from reference TRBV5-6 and TRBJ2-4, is as follows: DAGVTQSPTHLIKTRGQQVTLRCSPKSGHDTVSWYQQALGQGPQFIFQYYEEEERQRGNFPDRFSGHQFPNYSSELNVNALLLGDSALYLCASSGVELAKNIQYFGAGTRLSVL.